The text below deals with one TCR beta chain. The antigen remains undetermined. This sample is drawn from a study of tumor-infiltrating lymphocytes in primary liver carcinoma. Study-wide results and limits: Tumors reached a significantly greater top-250-clone fraction than blood did (p = 0.039). Roughly 7.5-25% of top clones, and no more, occurred in all five tumor regions. Tumor region pairs shared more overlap than did tumor-adjacent and tumor-blood pairs.

A constant-region primer served to make TCR beta cDNA from 500 to 550 ng total RNA. The TCR beta library was amplified through three nested multiplex PCR rounds in a modified ARM-PCR procedure. TRBV1-TRBV30 forward primers and a C-beta reverse primer were used in the first two PCR rounds, which each ran for approximately 9 cycles. TCRdb passed the multiplex PCR reads through MiXCR, listing each CDR3 protein once. Among around 40,000 distinct CDR3 sequences listed, approximately 73% were seen once. Per the germline V gene, CDR1 is SGHTA and CDR2 is FQGNSA. CDR3 length: 13 amino acids. V trimming: 5 bases; J trimming: 4 bases; junction bases outside the gene matches: 4. Co-extracted RNA and DNA came from roughly 20-30 mg of unsorted bulk tissue. Five separate regions were sampled from each tumor.

The material sequenced was liver tumor tissue from sampling region 2. As to subset: tumor region T2, inferior pole. This TCR was sampled from a man aged 35-49 years with primary liver carcinoma and hepatitis B virus infection. The chain is built from TRBV7-2 and TRBJ2-5, with TRBD1 matching over 7 bases. The CDR3 region has the DNA TGTGCCAGCAGCCCGACAGGGCCAGAGACCCAGTACTTC. Protein product: CASSPTGPETQYF.